This T cell receptor beta chain was observed in a study of blood T cells in healthy people across ages. Alongside a J-beta primer mix, a sample-barcoded 5' primer served in a second PCR lasting about 6 to 12 cycles. Every sample gave at least 2.5 million paired-end reads containing CDR3. TCRdb itself ran the 5' RACE reads through MiXCR, one entry per CDR3 protein. The sample yields some 1.6 million distinct CDR3 sequences, roughly 32% seen once. This clonotype turned up a few times. Its antigen is still unknown. Germline V gene lookup returns CDR1 SNHLY and CDR2 FYNNEI. V was cut by 4 bases and J by 2 bases, with 8 bases left in between. This CDR3 contains 13 residues. Study-level findings and limits: Donor CMV status, an unknown factor, possibly confounded changes in expanded clonotypes.

The TCR was taken from a woman between 25 and 40 years old in good health. V gene TRBV2 combines with J gene TRBJ1-1; D is uncertain. Source material: blood. The DNA of the CDR3 is TGTGCCAGCAGTGTGGGCAAAAACACTGAAGCTTTCTTT. This gives the protein CASSVGKNTEAFF.